These 30 T cell receptor beta chains were sequenced from one sample in a study of blood T cell repertoires in COVID-19. TCRdb's table, derived via immunoSEQ multiplex PCR, lists solely in-frame clones and lacks some. This table has approximately 130,000 clones, around 77% appearing once. Sequenced input: peripheral blood. The receptor set was obtained from a human donor in a cohort sampled during active COVID-19.

V and J are TRBV4-2 and TRBJ1-1; the D gene is possibly TRBD1 (5 bases). Germline V gene data show CDR1 as LGHNA and CDR2 as YNFKEQ. Trimming left V 0 bases short and J 6 bases short, with 8 bases between. The CDR3 is made up of 13 amino acids. In DNA, the CDR3 is TGTGCCAGCAGCCAAGATTCGACAGCTGAAGCTTTCTTT. Translating it yields CASSQDSTAEAFF.

Only one count was recorded for this clone. V gene TRBV27 combines with J gene TRBJ1-1; 7 bases align to TRBD1. From germline, CDR1 is MNHEY and CDR2 SMNVEV (reference sequence). V shed 4 bases, J shed 0 bases, and the junction held 2 bases outside the gene matches. This CDR3 has 14 amino acids. The DNA of the CDR3 is TGTGCCAGCAGTTGGGACAGATTGAACACTGAAGCTTTCTTT. It translates to CASSWDRLNTEAFF.

The gene calls are TRBV3-1 (or the pseudogene TRBV3-2) and TRBJ2-7; D is perhaps TRBD1 (6 bases). The length of the CDR3 is 15 residues. Per germline, CDR1 LGHDT and CDR2 YNNKEL (reference sequence). Trimming shortened V by 1 base and J by 3 bases, and 13 bases separated the two germline ends. The CDR3 nucleotides are TGTGCCAGCAGCCAAGGGGGGACACCAGACTACGAGCAGTACTTC. Its protein product is CASSQGGTPDYEQYF.

The rearrangement uses TRBV30 and TRBJ1-6, with 9 bases aligning to TRBD1. Germline lookup yields CDR1 GTSNPN and CDR2 SVGIG (reference sequence). Trimming took 0 bases from V and 5 from J; bases not matched to a gene: 5. The CDR3 spans 16 residues. The chain's CDR3 is CAWSVLGTGNNSPLHF. The CDR3, as DNA: TGTGCCTGGAGTGTACTGGGGACAGGGAATAATTCACCCCTCCACTTT. The full variable domain, with the rest looked up from reference TRBV30 and TRBJ1-6, is SQTIHQWPATLVQPVGSPLSLECTVEGTSNPNLYWYRQAAGRGLQLLFYSVGIGQISSEVPQNLSASRPQDRQFILSSKKLLLSDSGFYLCAWSVLGTGNNSPLHFGNGTRLTVT.

This chain connects TRBV6-5 to TRBJ2-3; 7 nucleotides line up with TRBD1. Germline-derived CDR1 and CDR2 are MNHEY and SVGAGI. The V segment lost 0 bases and the J segment 5 bases; nucleotides outside the gene matches: 5. CDR3 length: 15 residues. The CDR3 region is CASSYSQGPLDTQYF. CDR3 bases: TGTGCCAGCAGTTACTCACAGGGGCCATTAGATACGCAGTATTTT.

V and J are TRBV28 and TRBJ1-5, with a weak D call TRBD1 (5 bases). This CDR3 has 14 residues. V lost 5 bases to trimming and J lost 11 bases, with 19 bases between them. The germline V gene encodes CDR1 MDHEN and CDR2 SYDVKM. The CDR3 DNA reads as TGTGCCAGCAGTATTGGGACTAGCAATCGAGCCCAGCATTTT. This encodes CASSIGTSNRAQHF. Combining the CDR3 with reference TRBV28 and TRBJ1-5 gives the whole variable domain DVKVTQSSRYLVKRTGEKVFLECVQDMDHENMFWYRQDPGLGLRLIYFSYDVKMKEKGDIPEGYSVSREKKERFSLILESASTNQTSMYLCASSIGTSNRAQHFGDGTRLSIL.

This chain links TRBV6-5 with TRBJ1-1; 7 positions match TRBD1. This CDR3 is built from 13 residues. Germline loops: CDR1 MNHEY, CDR2 SVGAGI. Trimming at V came to 6 bases and at J to 3 bases, leaving 4 bases not matched to a gene. Written as DNA, the CDR3 is TGTGCCAGCAGCCTGGGACAGTACACTGAAGCTTTCTTT. Translated, it gives CASSLGQYTEAFF.

The V call is TRBV7-6, the J call TRBJ2-7, with D perhaps TRBD1 (6 bases). Per the germline V gene, CDR1 is SGHVS and CDR2 is FNYEAQ. This CDR3 is 12 amino acids long. V was pared by 1 base and J by 6 bases, with 7 bases between. DNA of the CDR3: TGTGCCAGCAGCTTAGGAGGGGGCGAGCAGTACTTC. Protein sequence: CASSLGGGEQYF.

The chain couples TRBV6-5 to TRBJ1-6; 9 nucleotides match TRBD1. After removal of 6 bases from V and 10 bases from J, the junction contained 7 bases not matched to a gene. Germline V lookup: CDR1 MNHEY, CDR2 SVGAGI. The CDR3 has 14 amino acids. The CDR3 here is CASSWDRVRSPLHF. The CDR3 region has the DNA TGTGCCAGCAGCTGGGACAGGGTGAGGTCACCCCTCCACTTT.

The genes are TRBV4-2 and TRBJ2-7, with a weak D call TRBD2 (6 bases). Germline CDR1 LGHNA, CDR2 YNFKEQ. V lost 1 base and J 4 bases, leaving 11 bases between the germline ends. The CDR3 totals 14 residues. The CDR3 sequence is CASSQADYSYEQYF. As DNA, the CDR3 is TGTGCCAGCAGCCAAGCGGACTACAGTTACGAGCAGTACTTC.

V is TRBV11-2 and J is TRBJ2-5; 8 positions match TRBD2. Trimming took 5 bases from V and 2 from J; bases not matched to a gene: 7. This CDR3 has 15 amino acids. Germline V gene data show CDR1 as SGHAT and CDR2 as FQNNGV. CDR3 in DNA: TGTGCCAGCAGCCCGCGGGGGGTCCTGCAAGAGACCCAGTACTTC. The encoded protein is CASSPRGVLQETQYF.

The J gene is TRBJ2-2, the V gene TRBV7-9; 8 positions match TRBD2. Germline values: CDR1 SEHNR, CDR2 FQNEAQ (reference sequence). The V segment lost 5 bases and the J segment 4 bases; nucleotides outside the gene matches: 6. The CDR3 is made up of 15 amino acids. CDR3 sequence reads: CASSIPGTSTGELFF. The CDR3 DNA follows: TGTGCCAGCAGCATCCCCGGGACTAGCACCGGGGAGCTGTTTTTT. Full variable domain (remainder filled in from reference TRBV7-9 and TRBJ2-2): DTGVSQNPRHKITKRGQNVTFRCDPISEHNRLYWYRQTLGQGPEFLTYFQNEAQLEKSRLLSDRFSAERPKGSFSTLEIQRTEQGDSAMYLCASSIPGTSTGELFFGEGSRLTVL.

In nucleotides, the CDR3 is TGTGCCAGCATGGGGACAGGGGGCCTAAACTACGAGCAGTACTTC. It translates to CASMGTGGLNYEQYF. The rearrangement uses TRBV6-5 and TRBJ2-7; 12 bases fit TRBD1. Germline lookup yields CDR1 MNHEY and CDR2 SVGAGI. The CDR3 loop spans 15 amino acids. V shed 7 bases and J 3 bases; nucleotides not matched to a gene: 7.

This rearrangement joins TRBV5-1 to TRBJ2-3; 11 nucleotides match TRBD1. CDR1 is SGHRS, CDR2 YFSETQ, per germline. With 0 bases clipped from V and 4 bases from J, the junction kept 4 bases outside the gene matches. This CDR3 is 16 amino acids long. CDR3 sequence reads: CASSLGTGGPSDTQYF. CDR3 DNA: TGCGCCAGCAGCTTGGGGACAGGGGGCCCCTCAGATACGCAGTATTTT.

V and J are TRBV4-1 and TRBJ1-5, with 7 bases matching TRBD1. The germline V gene has CDR1 MGHRA and CDR2 YSYEKL. V trimming: 3 bases; J trimming: 4 bases; junction bases outside the gene matches: 6. The CDR3 sequence is 15 residues long. CDR3 loop: CASSHPMTGNQPQHF. The CDR3 region has the DNA TGCGCCAGCAGCCACCCGATGACAGGGAATCAGCCCCAGCATTTT.

The chain carries TRBV19 and TRBJ1-2; D is perhaps TRBD1 (5 bases). Germline CDR1 is LNHDA and CDR2 is SQIVND (reference sequence). This CDR3 has 13 amino acids. Trimming pared 9 bases from V and 8 bases from J, leaving 19 bases between. CDR3 region: CASSRDAGGGYTF. CDR3 nucleotides: TGTGCCAGCTCCCGGGACGCGGGAGGAGGCTACACCTTC.

Here the CDR3 DNA reads TGTGCCAGCAGCCAAGGTTACGGGCCCCAGCATTTT. It is translated as CASSQGYGPQHF. The J gene is TRBJ1-5, the V gene TRBV3-1 (or the pseudogene TRBV3-2); D unclear. Germline CDR1 LGHDT, CDR2 YNNKEL (reference sequence). The CDR3 spans 12 residues. V dropped 1 base and J dropped 9 bases, with 7 bases sitting between them.

This clone was seen a few times. The chain is built from TRBV27 and TRBJ1-1; 10 positions match TRBD1. With V trimmed by 10 bases and J by 4 bases, 6 bases remained unmatched. The CDR3 totals 13 residues. Germline CDR1 is MNHEY and CDR2 is SMNVEV (reference sequence). Here the CDR3 reads CATFRTGGTEAFF. Here the CDR3 DNA reads TGTGCCACCTTCCGGACAGGGGGCACTGAAGCTTTCTTT.

The V gene is TRBV5-4, the J gene TRBJ2-3, with 9 positions matching TRBD2. CDR1 is SGHNT, CDR2 YYREEE, per germline (reference sequence). CDR3 length: 16 amino acids. The trim removed 4 bases at V and 0 bases at J, leaving 6 bases unmatched. CDR3: CASSRTAGGSTDTQYF. Written as DNA, the CDR3 is TGTGCCAGCAGCCGGACGGCGGGGGGGAGCACAGATACGCAGTATTTT.

This clone was detected only a few times. This chain links TRBV11-3 with TRBJ2-1; possibly TRBD1 for D (5 bases). Germline V lookup: CDR1 SGHNT, CDR2 YENEEA. Deletions cut 1 base from V and 6 bases from J, with 7 bases between. This CDR3 region has 13 residues. The CDR3 DNA reads TGTGCCAGCAGCTTAGTAAGGGGCAATGAGCAGTTCTTC. Encoded protein: CASSLVRGNEQFF.

The sample holds a few counts of this clone. The chain employs TRBV28 and TRBJ1-5; D is possibly TRBD1 (5 bases). The CDR3 has 15 residues. V lost 6 bases, J lost 6 bases, and 18 bases lay in between. Germline V gene data show CDR1 as MDHEN and CDR2 as SYDVKM. CDR3 region: CASSPLRRATQPQHF. The CDR3 nucleotides read TGTGCCAGCAGCCCCCTCCGCAGGGCTACTCAGCCCCAGCATTTT.

This clone was seen only a few times. In DNA, the CDR3 is TGTGCCTGGAGTGTCGCCGACAGGGGCTCTGGAAACACCATATATTTT. Protein product: CAWSVADRGSGNTIYF. V gene TRBV30 combines with J gene TRBJ1-3, with TRBD1 identical over 8 bases. The V segment lost 0 bases and the J segment 0 bases; nucleotides outside the gene matches: 4. The germline gives CDR1 GTSNPN, CDR2 SVGIG (reference sequence). CDR3 length equals 16 residues.

This rearrangement joins TRBV19 to TRBJ1-5; 9 bases are shared with TRBD1. This CDR3 contains 13 residues. From germline, CDR1 is LNHDA and CDR2 SQIVND (reference sequence). V dropped 7 bases and J dropped 7; count of bases not matched to a gene: 5. CDR3 sequence: CASKGTGLQPQHF. Written as DNA, the CDR3 is TGTGCCAGTAAGGGGACAGGGCTGCAGCCCCAGCATTTT.

This clone was seen more than once but under ten times. The chain links TRBV12-5 to TRBJ1-1; the D is unclear. The germline gives CDR1 LGHNT, CDR2 FRNRAP. The CDR3 consists of 15 residues. Deletions cut 2 bases from V and 5 bases from J, with 15 bases between. The CDR3 spells CASGLTGMGWTEAFF. CDR3 DNA: TGTGCTAGTGGTTTGACGGGAATGGGATGGACTGAAGCTTTCTTT.

The chain couples TRBV7-9 to TRBJ1-3, with a tentative D call TRBD1 (6 bases). Germline-derived CDR1 and CDR2 are SEHNR and FQNEAQ (reference sequence). V lost 5 bases to trimming and J lost 10 bases, with 15 bases between them. This CDR3 is 13 amino acids long. The CDR3 coding sequence is TGTGCCAGCAGCCCCGAAACAGGGCTTACCATATATTTT. This sequence encodes CASSPETGLTIYF. Full variable domain (missing parts from reference TRBV7-9 and TRBJ1-3): DTGVSQNPRHKITKRGQNVTFRCDPISEHNRLYWYRQTLGQGPEFLTYFQNEAQLEKSRLLSDRFSAERPKGSFSTLEIQRTEQGDSAMYLCASSPETGLTIYFGEGSWLTVV.

The CDR3 spells CASSHAGGINSPLHF. Here the CDR3 DNA reads TGTGCCAGCAGTCACGCAGGGGGCATCAATTCACCCCTCCACTTT. The chain has TRBV2 and TRBJ1-6, with 8 bases lining up with TRBD1. CDR3 length: 15 amino acids. Losses at the gene ends were 5 bases for V and 7 bases for J; bases not matched to a gene: 7. CDR1 is SNHLY and CDR2 is FYNNEI in the germline V gene.

The sample holds one count of this clone. CDR3 coding DNA: TGTGCCAGCTCCGGACTAGCGGGGGGGCGGTCCTACAATGAGCAGTTCTTC. Translated: CASSGLAGGRSYNEQFF. The gene calls are TRBV5-4 and TRBJ2-1; TRBD2 aligns across 15 bases. The CDR3 covers 17 residues. The V gene end was trimmed by 7 bases and the J gene end by 1 base; junction bases not matched to a gene: 6. Germline V gives CDR1 SGHNT, CDR2 YYREEE (reference sequence).

DNA of the CDR3: TGTGCCAGCAGTTTCGGGACAGGGGGTACAGATACGCAGTATTTT. Amino acids: CASSFGTGGTDTQYF. The rearrangement uses TRBV27 and TRBJ2-3; TRBD1 matches at 11 bases. V lost 3 bases, J lost 3 bases, and 2 bases stayed unmatched. Germline V CDR1 and CDR2: MNHEY, SMNVEV (reference sequence). This CDR3 spans 15 amino acids.

The chain links TRBV5-5 to TRBJ1-2; 8 bases are shared with TRBD1. From germline, CDR1 is SGHKS and CDR2 YYEKEE (reference sequence). The CDR3 length is 15 residues. The ends lost 6 bases at V and 0 bases at J; junction bases unmatched: 7. CDR3 region: CASTLQGVANYGYTF. The CDR3 DNA follows: TGTGCCAGCACCCTACAGGGGGTAGCTAACTATGGCTACACCTTC. The entire variable domain, with the rest obtained from reference TRBV5-5 and TRBJ1-2, is as follows: DAGVTQSPTHLIKTRGQQVTLRCSPISGHKSVSWYQQVLGQGPQFIFQYYEKEERGRGNFPDRFSARQFPNYSSELNVNALLLGDSALYLCASTLQGVANYGYTFGSGTRLTVV.

The rearrangement links TRBV9 to TRBJ2-7; D is perhaps TRBD2 (6 bases). Trimming took 6 bases from V and 0 from J, leaving 13 bases between them. The CDR3 is 14 residues long. CDR1 and CDR2 from the germline V gene are SGDLS and YYNGEE. CDR3 amino acids: CASTPGGSSYEQYF. CDR3 DNA sequence: TGTGCCAGCACGCCTGGGGGGAGCTCCTACGAGCAGTACTTC.